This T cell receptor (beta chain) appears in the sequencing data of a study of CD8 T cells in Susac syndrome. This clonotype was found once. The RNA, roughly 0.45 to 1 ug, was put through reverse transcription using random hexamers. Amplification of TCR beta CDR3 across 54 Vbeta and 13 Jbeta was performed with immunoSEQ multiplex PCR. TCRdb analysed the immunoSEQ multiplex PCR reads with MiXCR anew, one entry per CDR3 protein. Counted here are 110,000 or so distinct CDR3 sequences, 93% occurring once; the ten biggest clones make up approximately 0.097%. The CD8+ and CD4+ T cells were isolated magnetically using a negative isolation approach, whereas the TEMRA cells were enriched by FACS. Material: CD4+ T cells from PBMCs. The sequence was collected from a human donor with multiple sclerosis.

The CDR3 protein is CASSLGSKGIQYF. The CDR3 DNA sequence: TGTGCCAGCAGTTTAGGCAGCAAGGGCATTCAGTACTTC. The rearrangement joins TRBV12-3 or TRBV12-4 to TRBJ2-4; D gene unclear. There are 13 residues in the CDR3. Trimming removed 1 base from V and 9 bases from J, with 10 bases in between.